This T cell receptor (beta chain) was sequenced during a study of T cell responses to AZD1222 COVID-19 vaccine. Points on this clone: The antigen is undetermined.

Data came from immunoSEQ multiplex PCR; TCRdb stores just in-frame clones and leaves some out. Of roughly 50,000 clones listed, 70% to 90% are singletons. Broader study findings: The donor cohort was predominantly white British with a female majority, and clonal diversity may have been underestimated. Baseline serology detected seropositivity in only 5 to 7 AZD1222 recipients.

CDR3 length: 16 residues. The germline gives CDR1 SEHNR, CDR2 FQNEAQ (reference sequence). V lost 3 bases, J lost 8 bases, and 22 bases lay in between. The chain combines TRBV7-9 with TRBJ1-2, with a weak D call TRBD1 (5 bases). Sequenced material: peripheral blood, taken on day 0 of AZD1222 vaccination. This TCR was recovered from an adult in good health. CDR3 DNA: TGTGCCAGCAGCTTCCCCGGGACTGCCAACTATTGGGGCTACACCTTC. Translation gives CASSFPGTANYWGYTF.